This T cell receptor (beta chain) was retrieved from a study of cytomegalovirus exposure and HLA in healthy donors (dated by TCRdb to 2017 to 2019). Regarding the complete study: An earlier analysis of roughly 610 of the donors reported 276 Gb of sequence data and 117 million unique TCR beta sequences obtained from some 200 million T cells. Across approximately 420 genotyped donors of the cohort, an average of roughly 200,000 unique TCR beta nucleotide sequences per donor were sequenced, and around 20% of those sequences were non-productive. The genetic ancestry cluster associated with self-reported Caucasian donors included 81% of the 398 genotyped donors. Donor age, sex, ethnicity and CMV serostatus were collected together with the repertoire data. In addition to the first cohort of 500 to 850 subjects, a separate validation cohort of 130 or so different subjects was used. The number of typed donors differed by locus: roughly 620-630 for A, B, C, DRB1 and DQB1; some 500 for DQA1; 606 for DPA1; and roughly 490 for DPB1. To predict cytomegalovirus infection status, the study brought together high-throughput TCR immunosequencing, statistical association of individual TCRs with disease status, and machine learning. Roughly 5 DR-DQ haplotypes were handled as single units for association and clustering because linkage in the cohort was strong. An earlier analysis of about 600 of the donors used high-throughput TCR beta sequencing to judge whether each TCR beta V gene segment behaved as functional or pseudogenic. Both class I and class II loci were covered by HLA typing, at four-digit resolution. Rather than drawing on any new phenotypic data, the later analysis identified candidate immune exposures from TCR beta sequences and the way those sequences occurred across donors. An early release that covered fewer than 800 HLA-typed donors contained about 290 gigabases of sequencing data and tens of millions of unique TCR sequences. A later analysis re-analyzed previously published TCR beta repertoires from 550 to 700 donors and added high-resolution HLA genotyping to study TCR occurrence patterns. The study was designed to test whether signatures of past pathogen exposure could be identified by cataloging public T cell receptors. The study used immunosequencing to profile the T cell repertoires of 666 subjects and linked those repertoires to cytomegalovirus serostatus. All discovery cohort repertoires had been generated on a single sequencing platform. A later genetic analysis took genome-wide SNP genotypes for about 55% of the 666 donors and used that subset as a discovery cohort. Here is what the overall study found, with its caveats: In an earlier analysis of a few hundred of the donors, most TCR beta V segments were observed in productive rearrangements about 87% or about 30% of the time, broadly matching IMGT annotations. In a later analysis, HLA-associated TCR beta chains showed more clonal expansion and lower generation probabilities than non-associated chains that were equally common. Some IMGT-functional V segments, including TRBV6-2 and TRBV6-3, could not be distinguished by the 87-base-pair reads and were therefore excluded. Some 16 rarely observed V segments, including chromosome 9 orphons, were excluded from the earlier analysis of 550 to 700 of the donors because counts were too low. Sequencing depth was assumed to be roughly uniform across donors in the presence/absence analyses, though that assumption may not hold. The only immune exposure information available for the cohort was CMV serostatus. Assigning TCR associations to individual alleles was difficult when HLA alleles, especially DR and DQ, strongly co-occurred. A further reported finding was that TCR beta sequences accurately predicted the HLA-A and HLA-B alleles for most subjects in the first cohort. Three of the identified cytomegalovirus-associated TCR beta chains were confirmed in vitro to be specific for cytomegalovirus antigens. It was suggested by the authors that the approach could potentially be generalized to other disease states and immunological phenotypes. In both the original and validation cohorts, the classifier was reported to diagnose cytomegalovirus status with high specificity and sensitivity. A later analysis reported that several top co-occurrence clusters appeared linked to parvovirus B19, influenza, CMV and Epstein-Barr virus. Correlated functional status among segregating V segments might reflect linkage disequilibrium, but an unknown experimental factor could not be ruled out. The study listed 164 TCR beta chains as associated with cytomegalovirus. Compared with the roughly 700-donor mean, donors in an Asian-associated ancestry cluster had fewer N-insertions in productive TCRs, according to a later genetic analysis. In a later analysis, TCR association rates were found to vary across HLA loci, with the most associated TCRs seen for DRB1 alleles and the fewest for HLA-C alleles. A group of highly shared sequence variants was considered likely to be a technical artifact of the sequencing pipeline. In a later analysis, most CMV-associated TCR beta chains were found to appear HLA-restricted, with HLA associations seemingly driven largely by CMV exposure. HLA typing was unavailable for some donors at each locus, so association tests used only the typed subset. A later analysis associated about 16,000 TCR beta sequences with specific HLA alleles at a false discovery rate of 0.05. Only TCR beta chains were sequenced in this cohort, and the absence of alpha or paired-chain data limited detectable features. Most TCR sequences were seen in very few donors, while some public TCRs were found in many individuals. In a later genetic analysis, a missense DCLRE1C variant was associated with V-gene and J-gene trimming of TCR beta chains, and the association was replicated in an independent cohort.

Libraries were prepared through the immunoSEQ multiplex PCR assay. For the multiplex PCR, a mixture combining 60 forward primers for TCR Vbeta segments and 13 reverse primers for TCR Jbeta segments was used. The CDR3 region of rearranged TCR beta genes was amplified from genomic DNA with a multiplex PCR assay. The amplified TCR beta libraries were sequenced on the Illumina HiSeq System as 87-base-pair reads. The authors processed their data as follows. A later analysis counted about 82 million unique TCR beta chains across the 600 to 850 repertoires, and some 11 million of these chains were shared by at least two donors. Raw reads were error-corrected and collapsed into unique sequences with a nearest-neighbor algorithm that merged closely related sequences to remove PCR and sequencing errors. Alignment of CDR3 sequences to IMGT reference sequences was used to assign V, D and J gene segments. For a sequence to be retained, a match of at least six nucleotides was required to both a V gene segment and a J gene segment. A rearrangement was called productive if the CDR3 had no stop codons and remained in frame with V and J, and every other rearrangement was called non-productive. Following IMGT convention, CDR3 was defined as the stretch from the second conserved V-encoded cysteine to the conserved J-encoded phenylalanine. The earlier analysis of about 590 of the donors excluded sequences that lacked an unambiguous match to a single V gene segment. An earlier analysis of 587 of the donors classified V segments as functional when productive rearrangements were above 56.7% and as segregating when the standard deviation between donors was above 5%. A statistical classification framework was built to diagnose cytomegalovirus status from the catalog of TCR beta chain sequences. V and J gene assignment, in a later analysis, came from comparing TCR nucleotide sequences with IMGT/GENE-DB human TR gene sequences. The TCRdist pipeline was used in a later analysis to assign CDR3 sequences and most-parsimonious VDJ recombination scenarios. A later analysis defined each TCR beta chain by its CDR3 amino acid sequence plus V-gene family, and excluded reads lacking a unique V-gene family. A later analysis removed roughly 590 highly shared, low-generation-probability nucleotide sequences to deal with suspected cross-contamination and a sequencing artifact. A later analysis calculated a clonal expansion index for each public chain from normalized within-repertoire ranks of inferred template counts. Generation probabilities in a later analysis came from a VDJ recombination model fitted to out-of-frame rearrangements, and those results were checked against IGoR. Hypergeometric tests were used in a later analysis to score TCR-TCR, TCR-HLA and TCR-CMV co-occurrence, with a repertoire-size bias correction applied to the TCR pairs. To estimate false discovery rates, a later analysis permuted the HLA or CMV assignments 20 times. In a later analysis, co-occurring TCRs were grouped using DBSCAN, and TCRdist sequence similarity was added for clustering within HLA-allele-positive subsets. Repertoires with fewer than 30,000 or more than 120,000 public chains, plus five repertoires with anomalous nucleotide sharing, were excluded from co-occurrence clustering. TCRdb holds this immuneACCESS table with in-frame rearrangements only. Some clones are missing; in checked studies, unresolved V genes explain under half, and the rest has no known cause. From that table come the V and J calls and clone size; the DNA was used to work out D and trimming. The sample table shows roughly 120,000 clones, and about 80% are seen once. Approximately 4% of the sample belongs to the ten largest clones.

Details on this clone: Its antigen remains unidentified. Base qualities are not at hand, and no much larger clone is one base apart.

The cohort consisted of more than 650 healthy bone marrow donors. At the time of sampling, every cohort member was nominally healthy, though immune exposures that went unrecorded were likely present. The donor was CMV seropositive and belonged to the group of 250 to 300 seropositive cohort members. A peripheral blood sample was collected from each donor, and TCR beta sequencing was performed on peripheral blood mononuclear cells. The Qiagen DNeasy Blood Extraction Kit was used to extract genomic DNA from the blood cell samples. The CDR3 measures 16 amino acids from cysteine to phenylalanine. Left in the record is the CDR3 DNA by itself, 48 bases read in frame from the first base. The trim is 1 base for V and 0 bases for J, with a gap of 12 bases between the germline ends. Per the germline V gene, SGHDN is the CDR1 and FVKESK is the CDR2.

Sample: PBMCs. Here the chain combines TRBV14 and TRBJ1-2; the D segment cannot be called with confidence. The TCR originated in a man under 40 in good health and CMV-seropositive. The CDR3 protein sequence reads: CASSQVGSRPNYGYTF. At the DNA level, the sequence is TGTGCCAGCAGCCAAGTCGGGTCCCGACCTAACTATGGCTACACCTTC. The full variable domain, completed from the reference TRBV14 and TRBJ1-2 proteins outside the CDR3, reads EAGVTQFPSHSVIEKGQTVTLRCDPISGHDNLYWYRRVMGKEIKFLLHFVKESKQDESGMPNNRFLAERTGGTYSTLKVQPAELEDSGVYFCASSQVGSRPNYGYTFGSGTRLTVV.